These T cell receptor beta chains were read from a single sample in a study of T cells in Graves' hyperthyroidism and ophthalmopathy. TCRdb called the multiplex PCR reads again in MiXCR, with one record for every CDR3 protein. The table has some 180,000 distinct CDR3 sequences, about a sixth seen once. The sample comprised blood. The receptors were gathered from a woman between 45 and 65 years old with Graves' hyperthyroidism. Each CDR3 is given with its conserved first and last residue. A D gene is named only where the DNA matches it firmly. Some rows have no size entry. The others give once, few or many, or a class for an expanded clone.

d_gene	abundance	j_gene	v_gene	len	CDR3aa	CDR3nt
NA	few	TRBJ2-5	TRBV5-1	12	CASSLATQTQYF	TGCGCCAGCAGCTTGGCCACCCAGACCCAGTACTTC
TRBD1	NA	TRBJ1-2	TRBV20-1	14	CSAIPPGQGYGYTF	TGCAGTGCCATACCCCCGGGACAGGGGTATGGCTACACCTTC
TRBD2	once	TRBJ2-7	TRBV19	13	CASSAGLAGEQYF	TGTGCCAGTAGCGCCGGACTAGCAGGCGAGCAGTACTTC
NA	many	TRBJ2-5	TRBV24-1	16	CATSDLSGRGQETQYF	TGTGCCACCAGTGATTTGTCGGGACGGGGGCAAGAGACCCAGTACTTC
NA	many	TRBJ2-2	TRBV5-1	16	CASSLAGTLNTGELFF	TGCGCCAGCAGCTTGGCCGGGACCCTTAACACCGGGGAGCTGTTTTTT
NA	many	TRBJ2-7	TRBV3-1	11	CASSSMGEQYF	TGTGCCAGCAGTTCAATGGGGGAGCAGTACTTC
NA	NA	TRBJ1-3	TRBV5-5	15	CASSLAGGSGNTIYF	TGTGCCAGCAGCTTGGCGGGCGGCTCTGGAAACACCATATATTTT
NA	many	TRBJ1-1	TRBV7-8	14	CASRKGRSVTEAFF	TGTGCCAGCAGGAAGGGGAGATCGGTCACTGAAGCTTTCTTT
NA	many	TRBJ2-7	TRBV2	13	CASSERSSYEQYF	TGTGCCAGCAGTGAGCGTAGCTCCTACGAGCAGTACTTC
TRBD2	NA	TRBJ2-3	TRBV3-1	14	CASNDSGGKDTQYF	TGTGCCAGCAACGATAGCGGGGGAAAAGATACGCAGTATTTT
TRBD1	NA	TRBJ2-7	TRBV7-9	14	CASRGGQGYYEQYF	TGTGCCAGCCGCGGAGGACAGGGATACTACGAGCAGTACTTC
NA	few	TRBJ2-4	TRBV18	14	CASSPDPGRDIQYF	TGTGCCAGCTCACCAGATCCAGGAAGGGACATTCAGTACTTC
TRBD1	many	TRBJ1-6	TRBV20-1	15	CSARQSDRGNSPLHF	TGCAGTGCTCGCCAATCGGACAGGGGTAATTCACCCCTCCACTTT
NA	NA	TRBJ1-3	TRBV5-5	18	CASSSGESSALAGNTIYF	TGTGCCAGCAGCTCCGGGGAGTCCTCTGCTCTAGCTGGAAACACCATATATTTT
NA	NA	TRBJ2-1	TRBV4-1	15	CASIQEDKVGNEQFF	TGCGCCAGCATCCAAGAGGACAAGGTTGGCAATGAGCAGTTCTTC
NA	many	TRBJ2-7	TRBV5-1	15	CASSSRWQSSYEQYF	TGCGCCAGCAGCTCCAGGTGGCAGAGCTCCTACGAGCAGTACTTC
TRBD1	many	TRBJ2-1	TRBV19	17	CASSKPLGTGVGDEQFF	TGTGCCAGTAGTAAGCCCCTCGGGACAGGGGTGGGCGATGAGCAGTTCTTC
TRBD1	many	TRBJ2-6	TRBV20-1	18	CSARGGGTVDWSANVLTF	TGCAGTGCTAGAGGGGGTGGGACAGTAGATTGGAGTGCCAACGTCCTGACTTTC
NA	many	TRBJ1-2	TRBV12-3/TRBV12-4	13	CASSLGRYYGYTF	TGTGCCAGCAGTTTGGGACGATACTATGGCTACACCTTC
NA	many	TRBJ2-2	TRBV11-2	16	CASSLVRQGGTGELFF	TGTGCCAGCAGCTTAGTAAGACAGGGAGGCACCGGGGAGCTGTTTTTT
NA	many	TRBJ2-7	TRBV6-1	12	CASSARGGEQYF	TGTGCCAGCAGTGCCAGGGGCGGCGAGCAGTACTTC
NA	many	TRBJ1-6	TRBV19	13	CASSLSQDSPLHF	TGTGCCAGTAGCTTGAGCCAGGATTCACCCCTCCACTTT
TRBD2	NA	TRBJ2-1	TRBV7-3	15	CASSLFGTSGNEQFF	TGTGCCAGCAGCTTATTTGGGACTAGCGGCAATGAGCAGTTCTTC
NA	many	TRBJ1-4	TRBV18	13	CASSPGGREKLFF	TGTGCCAGCTCACCGGGCGGACGAGAAAAACTGTTTTTT
NA	many	TRBJ1-2	TRBV27	11	CASISNYGYTF	TGTGCCAGCATCTCTAACTATGGCTACACCTTC
NA	many	TRBJ2-7	TRBV6-1	14	CASKKGDGPYEQYF	TGTGCCAGCAAAAAAGGGGACGGACCATACGAGCAGTACTTC
NA	many	TRBJ1-3	TRBV28	14	CASSFRGGGNTIYF	TGTGCCAGCAGTTTTCGCGGGGGCGGAAACACCATATATTTT
NA	many	TRBJ1-2	TRBV14	13	CASRSERAYGYTF	TGTGCCAGCCGGTCCGAGAGGGCCTATGGCTACACCTTC
TRBD1	many	TRBJ1-4	TRBV6-1	15	CASSSRGRTNEKLFF	TGTGCCAGCAGCTCCAGGGGGAGAACTAATGAAAAACTGTTTTTT
NA	NA	TRBJ1-1	TRBV4-1	14	CASSQPTENTEAFF	TGCGCCAGCAGCCAGCCTACAGAGAACACTGAAGCTTTCTTT